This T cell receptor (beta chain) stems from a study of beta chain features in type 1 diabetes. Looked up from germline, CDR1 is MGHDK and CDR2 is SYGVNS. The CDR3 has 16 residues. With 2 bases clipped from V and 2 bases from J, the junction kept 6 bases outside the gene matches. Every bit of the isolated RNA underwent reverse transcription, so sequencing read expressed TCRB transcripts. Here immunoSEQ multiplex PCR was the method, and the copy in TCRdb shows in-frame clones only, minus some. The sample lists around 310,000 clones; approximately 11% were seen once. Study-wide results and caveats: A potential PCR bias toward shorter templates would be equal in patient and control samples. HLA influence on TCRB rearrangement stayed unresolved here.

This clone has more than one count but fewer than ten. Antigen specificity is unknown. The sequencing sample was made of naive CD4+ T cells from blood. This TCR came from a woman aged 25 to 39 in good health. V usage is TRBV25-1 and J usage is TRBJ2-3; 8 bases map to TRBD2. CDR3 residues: CASSEASGYPTDTQYF. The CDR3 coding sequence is TGTGCCAGCAGTGAAGCTAGCGGGTACCCCACAGATACGCAGTATTTT.